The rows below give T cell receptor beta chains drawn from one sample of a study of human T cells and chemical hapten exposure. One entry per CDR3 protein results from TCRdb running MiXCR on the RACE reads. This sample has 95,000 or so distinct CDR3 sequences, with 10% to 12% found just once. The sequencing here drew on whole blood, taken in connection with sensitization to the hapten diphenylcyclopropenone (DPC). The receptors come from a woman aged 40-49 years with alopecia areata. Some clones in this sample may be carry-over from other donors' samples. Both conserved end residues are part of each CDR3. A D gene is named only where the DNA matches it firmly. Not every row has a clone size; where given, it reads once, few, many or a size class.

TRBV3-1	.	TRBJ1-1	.	CASSQGQLRTLGTEAFF	TGTGCCAGCAGCCAAGGGCAGCTGCGAACCCTAGGAACTGAAGCTTTCTTT
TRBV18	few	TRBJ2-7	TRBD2	CASSPQGLAGGPWEQYF	TGTGCCAGCTCACCACAAGGACTAGCGGGAGGGCCCTGGGAGCAGTACTTC
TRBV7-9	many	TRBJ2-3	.	CASSLQSQGSDTQYF	TGTGCCAGCAGCTTACAGTCGCAGGGGAGCGATACGCAGTATTTT
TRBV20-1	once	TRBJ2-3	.	CSAVLSSGSTDTQYF	TGCAGTGCTGTGCTGTCCAGCGGGTCCACAGATACGCAGTATTTT
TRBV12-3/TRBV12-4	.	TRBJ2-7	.	CASSPYTPTGTSSYEQYF	TGTGCCAGCAGTCCCTACACCCCGACCGGGACGTCCTCCTACGAGCAGTACTTC
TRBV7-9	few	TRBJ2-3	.	CASRPSSADTQYF	TGTGCCAGCAGACCTTCCTCTGCAGATACGCAGTATTTT
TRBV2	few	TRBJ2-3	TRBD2	CASNGGETDTQYF	TGTGCCAGCAATGGGGGGGAAACAGATACGCAGTATTTT
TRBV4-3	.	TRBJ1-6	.	CASSQKHGTVNSPLHF	TGCGCCAGCAGCCAGAAACACGGAACAGTTAATTCACCCCTCCACTTT
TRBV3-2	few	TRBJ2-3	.	CASSPPGLPTSGFTDTQYF	TGTGCCAGCAGCCCACCGGGACTTCCGACTAGCGGCTTCACAGATACGCAGTATTTT
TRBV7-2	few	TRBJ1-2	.	CASSLTASGYTF	TGTGCCAGCAGCTTAACGGCGAGTGGCTACACCTTC
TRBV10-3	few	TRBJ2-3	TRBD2	CAISLTSGDTDTQYF	TGTGCCATCAGCCTGACTAGCGGGGACACAGATACGCAGTATTTT
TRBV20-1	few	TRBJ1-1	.	CSASIRATEAFF	TGCAGTGCTAGTATCCGGGCCACTGAAGCTTTCTTT
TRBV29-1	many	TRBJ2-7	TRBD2	CSVESTGTSFNEQYF	TGCAGCGTGGAGTCCACCGGGACTAGCTTCAACGAGCAGTACTTC
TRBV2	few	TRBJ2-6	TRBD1	CASRGTGGGGANVLTF	TGTGCCAGCAGGGGGACAGGGGGCGGAGGGGCCAACGTCCTGACTTTC
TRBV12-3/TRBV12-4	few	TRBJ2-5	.	CASTDGLYQETQYF	TGTGCCAGCACCGATGGGTTGTACCAAGAGACCCAGTACTTC
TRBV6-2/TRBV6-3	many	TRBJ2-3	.	CASSWDSWNTQYF	TGTGCCAGCAGTTGGGACTCTTGGAATACGCAGTATTTT
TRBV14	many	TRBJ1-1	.	CASSQKGSAFF	TGTGCCAGCAGCCAAAAGGGGTCAGCTTTCTTT
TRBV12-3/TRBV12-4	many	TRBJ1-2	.	CASSTDRNYGYTF	TGTGCCAGCAGTACTGACAGGAACTATGGCTACACCTTC
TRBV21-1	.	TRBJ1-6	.	CASSKVRKKGNSPLHF	TGTGCCAGCAGCAAAGTAAGGAAGAAGGGTAATTCACCCCTCCACTTT
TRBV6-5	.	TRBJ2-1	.	CASSTYNEQFF	TGTGCCAGCAGTACTTACAATGAGCAGTTCTTC
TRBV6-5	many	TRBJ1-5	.	CASSSTRNQPQHF	TGTGCCAGCAGTTCGACACGCAATCAGCCCCAGCATTTT
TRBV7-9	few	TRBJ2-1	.	CASSSVLGVNNEQFF	TGTGCCAGCAGCTCGGTCTTAGGGGTTAACAATGAGCAGTTCTTC
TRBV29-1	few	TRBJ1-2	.	CSVDPDRYGYTF	TGCAGCGTTGACCCAGACAGATATGGCTACACCTTC
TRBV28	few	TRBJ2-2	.	CASISPAAVKAGELFF	TGTGCCAGCATCTCCCCTGCGGCAGTCAAGGCCGGGGAGCTGTTTTTT
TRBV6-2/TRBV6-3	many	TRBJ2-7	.	CASSGTSYLYEQYF	TGTGCCAGCAGTGGAACCTCCTACCTCTACGAGCAGTACTTC
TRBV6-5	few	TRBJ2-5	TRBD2	CASRTPGGGETQYF	TGTGCCAGCAGAACCCCCGGGGGGGGAGAGACCCAGTACTTC
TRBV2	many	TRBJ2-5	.	CASSEGGPSGSQETQYF	TGTGCCAGCAGTGAAGGTGGGCCTAGTGGGTCACAAGAGACCCAGTACTTC
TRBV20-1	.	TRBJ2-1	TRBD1	CSAPQTGEDEQFF	TGCAGTGCACCCCAGACAGGGGAGGATGAGCAGTTCTTC
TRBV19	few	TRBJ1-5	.	CASSIAGSQGQPQHF	TGTGCCAGTAGTATAGCAGGATCGCAGGGGCAGCCCCAGCATTTT
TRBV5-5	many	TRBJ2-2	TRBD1	CASSWVGGQGHTGELFF	TGTGCCAGCAGCTGGGTAGGGGGACAGGGTCACACCGGGGAGCTGTTTTTT
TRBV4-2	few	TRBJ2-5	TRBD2	CASSQGSSGRAVDETQYF	TGTGCCAGCAGCCAAGGTTCTAGCGGGAGGGCCGTCGATGAGACCCAGTACTTC
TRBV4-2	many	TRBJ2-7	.	CASSQGRNEQYF	TGTGCCAGCAGCCAAGGGCGGAACGAGCAGTACTTC
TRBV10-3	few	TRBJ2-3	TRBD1	CAISDSRGTGATDTQYF	TGTGCCATCAGTGATTCGCGAGGGACAGGGGCTACAGATACGCAGTATTTT
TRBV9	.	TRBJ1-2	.	CASSGVRGTGYGYTF	TGTGCCAGCAGCGGGGTACGGGGCACTGGCTATGGCTACACCTTC
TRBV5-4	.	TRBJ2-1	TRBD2	CASSSSGSSYNEQFF	TGTGCCAGCAGTTCTAGCGGGAGCTCCTACAATGAGCAGTTCTTC
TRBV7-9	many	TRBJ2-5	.	CASSSVGGIETQYF	TGTGCCAGCAGCTCGGTTGGGGGGATTGAGACCCAGTACTTC
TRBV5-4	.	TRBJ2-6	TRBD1	CASSSGQGISGANVLTF	TGTGCCAGCAGCTCGGGACAGGGGATCTCTGGGGCCAACGTCCTGACTTTC
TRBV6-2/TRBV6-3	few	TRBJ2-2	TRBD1	CASSHPVQGVSTGELFF	TGTGCCAGCAGTCATCCCGTACAGGGGGTGAGCACCGGGGAGCTGTTTTTT
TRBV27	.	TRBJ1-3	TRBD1	CASSLRGLTGAAGNTIYF	TGTGCCAGCAGTTTAAGGGGGCTCACAGGGGCGGCTGGAAACACCATATATTTT
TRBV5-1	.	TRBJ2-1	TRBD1	CASSLTGENEQFF	TGCGCCAGCAGCTTGACAGGGGAGAATGAGCAGTTCTTC
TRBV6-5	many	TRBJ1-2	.	CASSYSPGFSYGYTF	TGTGCCAGCAGTTACTCACCGGGTTTTTCCTATGGCTACACCTTC
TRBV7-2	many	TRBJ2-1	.	CASSIGLLPNEQFF	TGTGCCAGCAGCATCGGACTTCTTCCTAATGAGCAGTTCTTC
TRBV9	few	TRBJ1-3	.	CASSRQTNSGNTIYF	TGTGCCAGCAGCAGACAGACAAATTCTGGAAACACCATATATTTT
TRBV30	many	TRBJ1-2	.	CASPGQGSPYGYTF	TGTGCCTCCCCGGGGCAGGGCTCCCCCTATGGCTACACCTTC
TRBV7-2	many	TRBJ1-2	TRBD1	CASSFTGESNYGYTF	TGTGCCAGCAGCTTTACAGGGGAGTCTAACTATGGCTACACCTTC
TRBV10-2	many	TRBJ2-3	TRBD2	CASSEPWTSGITDTQYF	TGCGCCAGCAGCGAACCCTGGACTAGCGGGATCACAGATACGCAGTATTTT
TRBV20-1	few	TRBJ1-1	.	CSARREGANTEAFF	TGCAGTGCCCGGCGGGAGGGAGCGAACACTGAAGCTTTCTTT
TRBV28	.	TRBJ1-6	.	CASSPGPTNSPLHF	TGTGCCAGCAGTCCGGGACCAACTAATTCACCCCTCCACTTT
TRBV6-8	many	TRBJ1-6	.	CASSYSISYRRWNSPLHF	TGTGCCAGCAGTTACTCGATTAGCTATCGACGGTGGAATTCACCCCTCCACTTT
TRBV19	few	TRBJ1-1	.	CASSIGGAGTEAFF	TGTGCCAGTAGTATCGGGGGCGCGGGGACTGAAGCTTTCTTT
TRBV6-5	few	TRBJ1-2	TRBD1	CASRQGDYGYTF	TGTGCCAGCCGACAGGGGGACTATGGCTACACCTTC
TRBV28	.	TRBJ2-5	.	CASSTSPGEETLYF	TGTGCCAGCAGTACATCCCCAGGGGAAGAGACCCTGTACTTC
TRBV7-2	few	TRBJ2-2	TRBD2	CAFRGDTGELFF	TGTGCCTTCCGGGGGGACACCGGGGAGCTGTTTTTT